This T cell receptor (beta chain) was recorded in a study of blood T cell repertoires in COVID-19. At the level of the study: Acute-phase and convalescent COVID-19 samples originated in the United States, Italy and Spain. The cDNA or gDNA used as material had been derived from T cells, B-cell-depleted T cells, or PBMCs.

In the original workflow: Quantification of nucleated cells was approximated via reference gene primer amplification. Sequencing was performed with immunoSEQ multiplex PCR; in TCRdb, only in-frame clones are kept and a portion is missing. D and trimming were read from the DNA, whereas the V and J calls and clone size are those reported in that table. Of under 55,000 clones in the sample, roughly 90% were seen once. This CDR3 is 15 amino acids long. V was pared by 0 bases and J by 6 bases, with 13 bases between. From germline, CDR1 is SGDLS and CDR2 YYNGEE. This chain uses TRBV9 with TRBJ2-4; D not certain. The origin of this receptor is a human donor in a cohort sampled during active COVID-19. What was sequenced was peripheral blood. The CDR3 bases are TGTGCCAGCAGCGTAGGACACCCAGGCCCAAACATTCAGTACTTC. Translating gives CASSVGHPGPNIQYF. Full variable domain (rest looked up from reference TRBV9 and TRBJ2-4): DSGVTQTPKHLITATGQRVTLRCSPRSGDLSVYWYQQSLDQGLQFLIQYYNGEERAKGNILERFSAQQFPDLHSELNLSSLELGDSALYFCASSVGHPGPNIQYFGAGTRLSVL.